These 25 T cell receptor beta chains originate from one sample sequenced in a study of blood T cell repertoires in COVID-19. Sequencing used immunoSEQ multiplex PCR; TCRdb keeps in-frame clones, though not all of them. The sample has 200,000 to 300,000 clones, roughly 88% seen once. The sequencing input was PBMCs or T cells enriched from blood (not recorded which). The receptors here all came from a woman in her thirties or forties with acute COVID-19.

Here the CDR3 reads CAWSAGQGNNSPLHF. The CDR3 DNA follows: TGTGCCTGGAGCGCCGGACAGGGGAATAATTCACCCCTCCACTTT. The V call is TRBV30, the J call TRBJ1-6, with 9 bases that match TRBD1. CDR1 is GTSNPN, CDR2 SVGIG, per germline (reference sequence). The CDR3 runs 15 residues. V lost 3 bases, J lost 5 bases, and 5 bases stayed unmatched.

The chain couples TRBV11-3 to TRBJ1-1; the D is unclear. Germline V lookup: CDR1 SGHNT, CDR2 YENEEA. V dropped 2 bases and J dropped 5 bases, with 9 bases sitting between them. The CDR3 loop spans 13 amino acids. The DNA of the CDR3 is TGTGCCAGCAGCTTACTAGTAGGAACTGAAGCTTTCTTT. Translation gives CASSLLVGTEAFF.

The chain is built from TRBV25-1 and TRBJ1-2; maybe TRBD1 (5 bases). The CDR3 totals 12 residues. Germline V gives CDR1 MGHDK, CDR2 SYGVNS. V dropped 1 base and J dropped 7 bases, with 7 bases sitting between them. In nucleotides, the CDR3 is TGTGCCAGCAGTGAATTGGACACTGGCTACACCTTC. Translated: CASSELDTGYTF.

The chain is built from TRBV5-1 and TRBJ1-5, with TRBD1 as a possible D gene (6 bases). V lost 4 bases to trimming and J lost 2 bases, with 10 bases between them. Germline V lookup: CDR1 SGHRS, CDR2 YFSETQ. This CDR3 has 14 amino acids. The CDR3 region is CASSEEGGNQPQHF. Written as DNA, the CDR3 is TGCGCCAGCAGCGAAGAGGGGGGCAATCAGCCCCAGCATTTT.

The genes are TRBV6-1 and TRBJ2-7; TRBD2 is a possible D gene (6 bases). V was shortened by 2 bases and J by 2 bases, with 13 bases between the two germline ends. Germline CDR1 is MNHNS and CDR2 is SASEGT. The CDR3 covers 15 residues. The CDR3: CASSELASGAYEQYF. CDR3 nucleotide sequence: TGTGCCAGCAGTGAACTGGCTTCGGGGGCCTACGAGCAGTACTTC.

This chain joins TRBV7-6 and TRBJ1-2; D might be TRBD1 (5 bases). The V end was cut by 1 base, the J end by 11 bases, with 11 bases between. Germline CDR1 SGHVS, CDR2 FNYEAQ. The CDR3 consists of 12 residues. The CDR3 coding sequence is TGTGCCAGCAGCTTAGACAGGTTCTCGTACACCTTC. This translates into CASSLDRFSYTF.

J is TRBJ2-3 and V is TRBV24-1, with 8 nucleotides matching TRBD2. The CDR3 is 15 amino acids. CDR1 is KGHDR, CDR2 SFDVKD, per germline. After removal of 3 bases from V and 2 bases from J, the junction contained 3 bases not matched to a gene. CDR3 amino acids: CATSDQAGDTDTQYF. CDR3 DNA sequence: TGTGCCACCAGTGATCAAGCGGGGGACACAGATACGCAGTATTTT.

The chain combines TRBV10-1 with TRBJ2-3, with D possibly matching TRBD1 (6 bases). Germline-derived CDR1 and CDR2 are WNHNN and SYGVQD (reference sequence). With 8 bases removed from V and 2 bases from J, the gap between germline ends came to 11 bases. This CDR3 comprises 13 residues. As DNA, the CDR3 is TGCGCCAGCCGACAGGATGACACAGATACGCAGTATTTT. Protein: CASRQDDTDTQYF.

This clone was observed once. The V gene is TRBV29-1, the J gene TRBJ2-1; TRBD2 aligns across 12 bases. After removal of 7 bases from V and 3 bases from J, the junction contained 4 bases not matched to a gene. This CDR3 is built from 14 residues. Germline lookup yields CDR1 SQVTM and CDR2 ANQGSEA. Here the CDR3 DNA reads TGCAGCGCGACGACTAGCGGGAGCTACAATGAGCAGTTCTTC. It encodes CSATTSGSYNEQFF.

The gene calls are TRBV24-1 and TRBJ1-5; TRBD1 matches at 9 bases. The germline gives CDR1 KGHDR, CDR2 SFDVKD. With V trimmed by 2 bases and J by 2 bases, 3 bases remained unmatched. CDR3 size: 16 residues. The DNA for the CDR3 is TGTGCCACCAGTGATTCGGACAGGGGAGGCAATCAGCCCCAGCATTTT. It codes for CATSDSDRGGNQPQHF.

CDR3 loop: CASSGANQETQYF. CDR3 DNA sequence: TGTGCCAGCAGTGGCGCAAACCAAGAGACCCAGTACTTC. This sequence joins TRBV25-1 and TRBJ2-5; D unclear. Trimming shortened V by 4 bases and J by 0 bases, and 6 bases separated the two germline ends. This CDR3 region has 13 residues. The germline V gene has CDR1 MGHDK and CDR2 SYGVNS.

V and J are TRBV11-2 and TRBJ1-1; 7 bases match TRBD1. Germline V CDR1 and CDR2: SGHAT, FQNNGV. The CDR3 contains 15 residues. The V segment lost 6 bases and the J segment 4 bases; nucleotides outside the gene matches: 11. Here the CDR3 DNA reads TGTGCCAGCAGATCTCCGACAGGGAGGTTCACTGAAGCTTTCTTT. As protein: CASRSPTGRFTEAFF.

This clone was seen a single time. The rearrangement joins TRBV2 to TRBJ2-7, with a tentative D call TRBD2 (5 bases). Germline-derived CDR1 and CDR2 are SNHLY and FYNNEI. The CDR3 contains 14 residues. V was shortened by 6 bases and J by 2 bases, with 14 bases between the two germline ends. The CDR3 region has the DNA TGTGCCAGCAGCCCCCCCGGGAATACCTACGAGCAGTACTTC. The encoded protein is CASSPPGNTYEQYF.

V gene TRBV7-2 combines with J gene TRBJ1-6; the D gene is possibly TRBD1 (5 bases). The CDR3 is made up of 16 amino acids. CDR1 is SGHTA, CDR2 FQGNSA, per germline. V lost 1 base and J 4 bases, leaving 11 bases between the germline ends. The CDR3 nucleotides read TGTGCCAGCAGCTTAGTTCCGGGGGGTTATAATTCACCCCTCCACTTT. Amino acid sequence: CASSLVPGGYNSPLHF.

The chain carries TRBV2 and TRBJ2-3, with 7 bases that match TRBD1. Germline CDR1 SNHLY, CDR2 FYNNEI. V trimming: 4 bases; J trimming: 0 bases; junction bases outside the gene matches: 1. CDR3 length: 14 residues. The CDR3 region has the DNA TGTGCCAGCAGTGGACAGGGAAGCACAGATACGCAGTATTTT. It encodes CASSGQGSTDTQYF. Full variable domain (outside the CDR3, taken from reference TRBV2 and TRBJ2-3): EPEVTQTPSHQVTQMGQEVILRCVPISNHLYFYWYRQILGQKVEFLVSFYNNEISEKSEIFDDQFSVERPDGSNFTLKIRSTKLEDSAMYFCASSGQGSTDTQYFGPGTRLTVL.

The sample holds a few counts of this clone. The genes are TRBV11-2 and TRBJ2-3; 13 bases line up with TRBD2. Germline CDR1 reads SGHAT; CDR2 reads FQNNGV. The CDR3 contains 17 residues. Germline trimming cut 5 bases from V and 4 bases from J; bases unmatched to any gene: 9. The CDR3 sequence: CASSRGTSGTRADTQYF. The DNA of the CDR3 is TGTGCCAGCAGCCGCGGGACTAGCGGGACCCGAGCAGATACGCAGTATTTT.

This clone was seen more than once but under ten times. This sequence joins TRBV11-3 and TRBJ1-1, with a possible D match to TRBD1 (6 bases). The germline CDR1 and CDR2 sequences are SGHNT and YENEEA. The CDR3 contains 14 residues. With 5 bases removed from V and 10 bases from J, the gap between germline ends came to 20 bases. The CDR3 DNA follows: TGTGCCAGCAGCCCAGGGGCAGGGGTAGCGGGAGCTTTCTTT. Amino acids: CASSPGAGVAGAFF.

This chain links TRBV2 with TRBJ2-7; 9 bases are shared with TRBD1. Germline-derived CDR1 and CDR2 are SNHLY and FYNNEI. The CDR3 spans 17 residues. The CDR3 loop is CASREGQGSTFLYEQYV. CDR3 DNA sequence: TGTGCCAGCAGGGAAGGACAGGGGTCAACATTTCTCTACGAGCAGTACGTC.

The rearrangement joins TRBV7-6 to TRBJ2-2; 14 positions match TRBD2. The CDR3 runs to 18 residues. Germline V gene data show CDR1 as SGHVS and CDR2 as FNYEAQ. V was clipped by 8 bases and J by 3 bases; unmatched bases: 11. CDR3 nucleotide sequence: TGTGCCAGCCGACCGGGACTAGCGGGAGACTGGGACACCGGGGAGCTGTTTTTT. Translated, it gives CASRPGLAGDWDTGELFF.

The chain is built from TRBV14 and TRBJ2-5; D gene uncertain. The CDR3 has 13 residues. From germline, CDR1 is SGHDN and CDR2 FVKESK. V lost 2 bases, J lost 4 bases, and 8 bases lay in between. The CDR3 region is CASSQWAGETQYF. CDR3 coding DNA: TGTGCCAGCAGCCAATGGGCAGGAGAGACCCAGTACTTC.

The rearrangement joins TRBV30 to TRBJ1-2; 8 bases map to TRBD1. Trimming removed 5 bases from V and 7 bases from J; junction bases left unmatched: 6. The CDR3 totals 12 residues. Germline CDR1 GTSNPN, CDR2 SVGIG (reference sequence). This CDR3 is CAWGQGAGGYTF. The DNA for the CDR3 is TGTGCCTGGGGCCAGGGGGCGGGTGGCTACACCTTC. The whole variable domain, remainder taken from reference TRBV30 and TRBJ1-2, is SQTIHQWPATLVQPVGSPLSLECTVEGTSNPNLYWYRQAAGRGLQLLFYSVGIGQISSEVPQNLSASRPQDRQFILSSKKLLLSDSGFYLCAWGQGAGGYTFGSGTRLTVV.

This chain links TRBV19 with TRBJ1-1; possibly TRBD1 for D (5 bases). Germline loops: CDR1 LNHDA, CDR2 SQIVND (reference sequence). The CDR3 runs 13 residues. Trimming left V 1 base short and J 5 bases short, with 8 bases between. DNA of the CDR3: TGTGCCAGTAGTATAGGTCCAGGGACTGAAGCTTTCTTT. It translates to CASSIGPGTEAFF.

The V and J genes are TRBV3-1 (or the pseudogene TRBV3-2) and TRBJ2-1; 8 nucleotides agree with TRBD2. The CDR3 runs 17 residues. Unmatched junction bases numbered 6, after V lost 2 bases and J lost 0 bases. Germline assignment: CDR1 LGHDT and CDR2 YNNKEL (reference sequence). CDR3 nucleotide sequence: TGTGCCAGCAGCCAACAGGCCGGGACTAGCTCCTACAATGAGCAGTTCTTC. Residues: CASSQQAGTSSYNEQFF.

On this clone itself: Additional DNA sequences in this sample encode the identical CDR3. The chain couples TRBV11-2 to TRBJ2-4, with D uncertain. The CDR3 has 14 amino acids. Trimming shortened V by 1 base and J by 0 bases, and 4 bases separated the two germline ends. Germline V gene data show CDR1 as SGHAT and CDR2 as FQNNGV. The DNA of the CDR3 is TGTGCCAGCAGCTTAGCACTAGCCAAAAACATTCAGTACTTC. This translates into CASSLALAKNIQYF.

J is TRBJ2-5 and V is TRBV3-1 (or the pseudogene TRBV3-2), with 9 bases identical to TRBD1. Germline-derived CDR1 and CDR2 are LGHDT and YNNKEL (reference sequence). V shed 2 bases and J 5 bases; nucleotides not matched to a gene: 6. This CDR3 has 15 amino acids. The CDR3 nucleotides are TGTGCCAGCAGCCAAAACAGGGGGCATTCGGAGACCCAGTACTTC. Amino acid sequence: CASSQNRGHSETQYF.